This is a list of T cell receptor beta chains from one sample in a study of shared clonotypes between healthy human individuals. The table came from immunoSEQ multiplex PCR; TCRdb's copy has only in-frame clones and leaves some out. Of about 640,000 clones listed, 60% to 80% are singletons. Sample: memory CD4+ T cells sorted from blood. These receptors were collected from a young woman in good health. CDR3s include the opening cysteine and the closing phenylalanine or tryptophan. D genes are given only for firm matches. Size is stated for part of the rows, as once, few or many counts, or as a class when the clone is expanded.

v_call,j_call,clone_size,d_call,cdr3_aa,cdr3_nt
TRBV7-9,TRBJ2-7,NA,TRBD1,CASSADRGGYEQYF,TGTGCCAGCAGCGCTGACAGGGGCGGCTACGAGCAGTACTTC
TRBV27,TRBJ2-7,NA,TRBD1,CASSNGQGGHYEQYF,TGTGCCAGCAGTAACGGACAGGGCGGCCACTACGAGCAGTACTTC
TRBV10-1,TRBJ2-1,NA,NA,CASSESGPNEQFF,TGCGCCAGCAGTGAGTCCGGACCCAATGAGCAGTTCTTC
TRBV7-3,TRBJ2-2,NA,NA,CASSLNGPGDTGELFF,TGTGCCAGCAGCTTAAACGGTCCAGGGGACACCGGGGAGCTGTTTTTT
TRBV15,TRBJ2-1,NA,NA,CATSAGRPSYNEQFF,TGTGCCACCAGCGCCGGACGGCCGAGCTACAATGAGCAGTTCTTC
TRBV18,TRBJ1-2,NA,TRBD1,CASSPGDSFYGYTF,TGTGCCAGCTCACCGGGGGACAGTTTTTATGGCTACACCTTC
TRBV18,TRBJ1-2,NA,TRBD1,CASSPGTGGIDGYTF,TGTGCCAGCTCACCTGGGACAGGCGGTATCGACGGCTACACCTTC
TRBV5-1,TRBJ2-5,NA,NA,CASSGTGQETQYF,TGCGCCAGCAGCGGGACGGGGCAGGAGACCCAGTACTTC
TRBV28,TRBJ2-7,NA,NA,CASRWGTSGLEQYF,TGTGCCAGCCGGTGGGGGACAAGCGGTTTGGAGCAGTACTTC
TRBV5-1,TRBJ2-3,NA,TRBD2,CASSPDLAGGTDTQYF,TGCGCCAGCAGCCCAGACCTAGCGGGGGGCACAGATACGCAGTATTTT
TRBV5-4,TRBJ1-2,NA,TRBD1,CASSLAGQGDYGYTF,TGTGCCAGCAGCTTGGCGGGACAGGGGGATTATGGCTACACCTTC
TRBV18,TRBJ1-5,NA,NA,CASSPGSGNQPQHF,TGTGCCAGCTCACCAGGATCTGGCAATCAGCCCCAGCATTTT
TRBV7-2,TRBJ2-6,NA,NA,CASSLQGANVLTF,TGTGCCAGCAGCTTGCAGGGGGCCAACGTCCTGACTTTC
TRBV5-1,TRBJ2-7,NA,NA,CASSYPGTSGEQYF,TGCGCCAGCAGCTACCCCGGGACCAGCGGGGAGCAGTACTTC
TRBV2,TRBJ1-2,NA,TRBD1,CASRPTGFIYGYTF,TGTGCCAGCAGACCGACAGGGTTCATCTATGGCTACACCTTC
TRBV18,TRBJ1-1,NA,NA,CASSQAQRGGTEAFF,TGTGCCAGCTCACAAGCGCAGAGGGGGGGCACTGAAGCTTTCTTT
TRBV27,TRBJ2-7,NA,TRBD1,CASSLGTGAYEQYF,TGTGCCAGCAGTTTAGGGACAGGGGCTTACGAGCAGTACTTC
TRBV7-9,TRBJ2-5,once,TRBD2,CASRLSSGSETQYF,TGTGCCAGCCGACTCTCTAGCGGGAGTGAGACCCAGTACTTC
TRBV2,TRBJ1-5,NA,NA,CASTNNGNSNQPQHF,TGTGCCAGCACTAATAATGGGAATAGCAATCAGCCCCAGCATTTT
TRBV5-1,TRBJ2-7,once,NA,CASSLAGSRQREQYF,TGCGCCAGCAGCTTGGCCGGGAGTAGGCAGCGCGAGCAGTACTTC
TRBV5-1,TRBJ2-2,NA,NA,CASKLLVGNTGELFF,TGCGCCAGCAAGCTACTGGTTGGGAACACCGGGGAGCTGTTTTTT
TRBV12-5,TRBJ1-1,NA,NA,CASGFQAGDRAFF,TGTGCTAGTGGTTTCCAGGCGGGGGACCGAGCTTTCTTT
TRBV7-9,TRBJ2-3,once,NA,CASSLSGKEADTQYF,TGTGCCAGCAGCTTATCAGGGAAAGAAGCAGATACGCAGTATTTT
TRBV28,TRBJ1-3,few,NA,CASSLQVAGAISGNTIYF,TGTGCCAGCAGTTTACAGGTAGCGGGGGCAATCTCTGGAAACACCATATATTTT
TRBV19,TRBJ2-7,few,TRBD1,CASSTHRGYEQYF,TGTGCCAGTAGTACGCACAGGGGATACGAGCAGTACTTC
TRBV20-1,TRBJ2-1,NA,NA,CSARPSNEQFF,TGCAGTGCTAGACCAAGCAATGAGCAGTTCTTC
TRBV10-3,TRBJ2-3,NA,TRBD2,CACTPRAGAEDTQYF,TGTGCCTGCACCCCACGGGCGGGAGCCGAAGATACGCAGTATTTT
TRBV27,TRBJ2-7,NA,TRBD2,CASASGRASYEQYF,TGTGCCAGCGCTAGCGGGAGGGCCTCCTACGAGCAGTACTTC
TRBV14,TRBJ2-5,few,NA,CASSQVGTTGETQYF,TGTGCCAGCAGCCAAGTCGGCACTACGGGGGAGACCCAGTACTTC
TRBV2,TRBJ2-1,NA,TRBD2,CASIPLGLFGANEQFF,TGTGCCAGCATCCCACTGGGACTATTTGGTGCCAATGAGCAGTTCTTC
TRBV29-1,TRBJ1-1,NA,NA,CSVDVQMNTEAFF,TGCAGCGTTGATGTCCAGATGAACACTGAAGCTTTCTTT
TRBV7-9,TRBJ2-1,NA,TRBD1,CASSSRDRGLNEQFF,TGTGCCAGCAGCTCCCGGGACAGGGGCCTAAATGAGCAGTTCTTC
TRBV27,TRBJ1-5,few,TRBD1,CASSEGQVNQPQHF,TGTGCCAGCAGCGAGGGACAGGTTAATCAGCCCCAGCATTTT
TRBV5-4,TRBJ2-7,NA,TRBD1,CASSSPLGTGSPYEQYF,TGTGCCAGCAGCTCGCCTTTGGGGACAGGGTCCCCCTACGAGCAGTACTTC
TRBV7-2,TRBJ2-6,once,NA,CASSLTGTGANVLTF,TGTGCCAGCAGCCTCACAGGGACTGGGGCCAACGTCCTGACTTTC
TRBV11-2,TRBJ2-5,NA,NA,CASSLAHLETQYF,TGTGCCAGCAGCTTAGCCCATCTGGAGACCCAGTACTTC
TRBV14,TRBJ2-7,NA,TRBD1,CASSEDRGSPYEQYF,TGTGCCAGCAGCGAGGACAGGGGGTCACCCTACGAGCAGTACTTC
TRBV9,TRBJ2-1,NA,NA,CASSTLGGNEQFF,TGTGCCAGCAGCACCCTCGGGGGCAATGAGCAGTTCTTC
TRBV7-2,TRBJ2-2,NA,NA,CASTLAGLPLSAGELFF,TGTGCCAGCACCTTAGCCGGACTACCGCTGTCCGCCGGGGAGCTGTTTTTT
TRBV28,TRBJ2-5,NA,NA,CASSFKQVSRETQYF,TGTGCCAGCAGTTTCAAACAGGTCTCCAGGGAGACCCAGTACTTC
TRBV5-1,TRBJ2-5,NA,NA,CASSLVSGQETQYF,TGCGCCAGCAGCTTGGTGTCAGGCCAAGAGACCCAGTACTTC
TRBV4-1,TRBJ2-7,NA,TRBD1,CASSPLGGQVIRAYEQYF,TGCGCCAGCAGCCCCCTCGGGGGACAGGTAATTAGGGCTTACGAGCAGTACTTC
TRBV5-6,TRBJ2-7,NA,TRBD2,CASSPLGGSSYEQYF,TGTGCCAGCAGCCCGTTGGGCGGGAGCTCCTACGAGCAGTACTTC
TRBV18,TRBJ1-2,NA,TRBD1,CASSPRTGELGYTF,TGTGCCAGCTCACCTCGGACAGGGGAGCTGGGCTACACCTTC
TRBV30,TRBJ1-1,once,NA,CAWSVLGANTEAFF,TGTGCCTGGAGTGTTCTGGGAGCGAACACTGAAGCTTTCTTT
TRBV19,TRBJ2-2,NA,NA,CASRRQDTNTGELFF,TGTGCCAGTAGGAGACAGGATACGAACACCGGGGAGCTGTTTTTT
TRBV7-3,TRBJ2-1,NA,NA,CASSPMGGTDEQFF,TGTGCCAGCAGCCCGATGGGGGGTACCGATGAGCAGTTCTTC
TRBV28,TRBJ1-2,NA,TRBD1,CASKRQGWFGYGYTF,TGTGCCAGCAAAAGACAGGGCTGGTTTGGCTATGGCTACACCTTC
TRBV19,TRBJ1-1,NA,TRBD1,CATKGGRGLMRVGMNTEAFF,TGTGCCACCAAAGGGGGCAGGGGGCTGATGAGGGTCGGGATGAACACTGAAGCTTTCTTT
TRBV28,TRBJ2-7,NA,NA,CASSTVGGGTPYEQYF,TGTGCCAGCAGCACGGTTGGAGGCGGGACGCCCTACGAGCAGTACTTC